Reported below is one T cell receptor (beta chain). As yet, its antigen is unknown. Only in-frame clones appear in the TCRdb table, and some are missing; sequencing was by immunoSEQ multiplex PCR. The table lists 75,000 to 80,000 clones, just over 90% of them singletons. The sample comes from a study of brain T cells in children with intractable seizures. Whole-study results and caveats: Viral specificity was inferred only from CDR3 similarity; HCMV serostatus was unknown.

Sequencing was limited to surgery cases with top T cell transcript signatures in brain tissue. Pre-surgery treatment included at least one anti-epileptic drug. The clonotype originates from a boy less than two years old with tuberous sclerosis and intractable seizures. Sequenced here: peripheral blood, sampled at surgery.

CDR3 sequence (DNA): TGTGCCAGCAGCCAAGGGTCGGCCCCGGGGGGAATCACAGATACGCAGTATTTT. Amino acids: CASSQGSAPGGITDTQYF. The rearrangement links TRBV3-1 (or the pseudogene TRBV3-2) to TRBJ2-3; 7 bases map to TRBD2. Germline V gene data show CDR1 as LGHDT and CDR2 as YNNKEL (reference sequence). V gave up 1 base and J gave up 2 bases; unmatched junction bases: 12. The CDR3 spans 18 residues.